This T cell receptor beta chain originates from a study of blood T cell repertoires in COVID-19 (dated by TCRdb to 2019 to 2021). Study-level background: Samples covering the acute and convalescent phases of COVID-19 were provided by collaborators in the United States, Italy and Spain. The material from the prospective study consisted of cDNA or gDNA derived from T cells, B-cell-depleted T cells, or PBMCs. Subjects who had been exposed to COVID-19, were actively infected with it, or had recovered from it provided the deeply sampled blood TCRbeta repertoires that made up the dataset. The repertoires were made available in a free public database intended to serve as a resource for research on the immune response to SARS-CoV-2. Samples came from the ongoing ImmuneRACE study (first 160 participants) plus 1,254 subjects from 6 global collaborators. A de-identified subject ID, COVID-19 status, age in years and sex were almost always included in the sample metadata. Where HLA class I and class II types were available, the types were taken from metadata supplied by the sample provider, not from assay-based typing. Points the paper makes about the study in general: How much clinical and demographic metadata was included differed by source and by participant, and the metadata was provided uncurated.

Participants in the prospective study were aged about 18 to 95 years, lived in 20 to 30 United States geographic areas, and enrolled through a virtual design. In the prospective study, cohorts were assigned on the basis of participant-reported clinical history obtained from a screening survey and a study questionnaire. Exposed participants had been in contact, within 2 weeks of entering the study, with a person who had a PCR-confirmed or clinician-diagnosed case of COVID-19. Mobile phlebotomists in the prospective study collected whole blood, serum and a nasopharyngeal or oropharyngeal swab from every participant. Participants in the prospective study had the option to provide additional blood draws and questionnaires over a roughly two-month period. Before DNA extraction, blood samples from the prospective study were shipped at room temperature or frozen. TCRbeta CDR3 regions were amplified from genomic DNA by means of the immunoSEQ Assay, a bias-controlled multiplex PCR. The source study handled its data this way. The number of nucleated cells in each sample was estimated by amplification of reference gene primers within the assay. Sequence reads were collapsed and filtered to measure the absolute abundance of every unique TCRbeta CDR3 rearrangement. For each sample, productive Simpson clonality was calculated by taking the square root of Simpson's diversity index across productive rearrangements. TCRdb retrieved this table from immuneACCESS and kept in-frame rearrangements only. Not all clones are present; in checked studies, unresolved V genes account for under half, and no reason is known for the remainder. V, J and clone size were drawn from that table, and D and trimming were deduced from the DNA. The sample table holds around 270,000 clones, of which over 75% were seen once. 2.5% to 4% of the sample rests with the top ten.

Deletion took 8 bases off V and 1 base off J, with a span of 9 bases between the germline ends. The CDR3 holds 13 amino acids from the cysteine to the phenylalanine. Only the CDR3 DNA is retained, 39 bases long and in frame from the first base. The germline V gene encodes CDR1 SGHVS and CDR2 FNYEAQ. A remark on this clone: The target of this receptor is not known. No clone much larger than this one lies a single base away; base qualities are absent.

Sequencing used PBMCs or T cells enriched from blood (not recorded which). The origin of this receptor is a middle-aged woman who had been exposed to COVID-19. In this chain, TRBV7-6 is recombined with TRBJ1-3; TRBD1 is a weak D gene call, 6 bases matching. The CDR3 protein is CASQGLSGNTIYF. The nucleotide sequence is given as TGTGCCAGCCAGGGGTTATCTGGAAACACCATATATTTT.